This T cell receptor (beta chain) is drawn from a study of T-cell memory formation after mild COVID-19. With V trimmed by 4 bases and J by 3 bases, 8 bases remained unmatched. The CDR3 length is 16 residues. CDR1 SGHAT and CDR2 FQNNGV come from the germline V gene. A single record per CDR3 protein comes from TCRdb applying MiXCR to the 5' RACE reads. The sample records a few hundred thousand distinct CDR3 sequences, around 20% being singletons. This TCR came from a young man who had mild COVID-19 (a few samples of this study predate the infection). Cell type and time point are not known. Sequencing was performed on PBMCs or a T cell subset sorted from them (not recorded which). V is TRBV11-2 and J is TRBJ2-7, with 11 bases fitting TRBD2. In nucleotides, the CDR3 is TGTGCCAGCAGCTCCCTTAGCGGGGGGGCGCGCTACGAGCAGTACTTC. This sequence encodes CASSSLSGGARYEQYF.